The source of this T cell receptor beta chain is a study of T cells in Graves' hyperthyroidism and ophthalmopathy. The TCR beta CDR3 regions underwent amplification using RNA transcripts as the source. When the TCR CDR3 underwent first-round RT-PCR, the HTBI primer set was used. TCRdb independently ran MiXCR on the multiplex PCR reads; one entry per CDR3 protein. The sample consists of around 520,000 distinct CDR3 sequences, roughly a quarter of them appearing once. This clonotype has at least ten counts. The specimen was blood. The clonotype comes from a woman aged 30 to 39 with Graves' ophthalmopathy.

The CDR3 nucleotides read TGCAGTGCTAGATTAGGAAGGGGTTGGCAGCCCCAGCATTTT. Protein: CSARLGRGWQPQHF. The chain combines TRBV20-1 with TRBJ1-5; weak D call: TRBD1 (5 bases). CDR1 and CDR2 (germline): DFQATT, SNEGSKA (reference sequence). V lost 2 bases, J lost 7 bases, and 15 bases lay in between. CDR3 length: 14 amino acids.